This TCR beta chain comes out of a study of CD8+CD57+ T cells in acquired aplastic anemia. Looking at the study overall: DNA recovered from sorted CD4+ and CD8+ cells had a mean of approximately 3.2 ug. Healthy donor CD4+ cell samples had a mean of roughly 9.8 million reads.

In the case of this clonotype: Its antigen remains unidentified.

Broader study findings: Controls did not differ significantly from patients in CD8+ Simpson's diversity.

Germline CDR1 is SEHNR and CDR2 is FQNEAQ (reference sequence). The V end lost 3 bases, the J end lost 6 bases, and 8 bases lay between the germline ends. The CDR3 consists of 12 residues. Genomic DNA served as template for TCR beta VDJ and CDR3 profiling. TCRdb reprocessed the reads with MiXCR, giving one entry per CDR3 protein. This table holds roughly 200,000 distinct CDR3 sequences, 61% found once. The sequenced sample consisted of sorted CD4+, CD8+, or CD8+CD57+ T cells (not recorded which) from PBMCs. This receptor was obtained from a human donor in good health. The chain has TRBV7-9 and TRBJ1-1, with no clear D. The CDR3 here is CASSLFDPEAFF. In DNA form, the CDR3 reads TGTGCCAGCAGCTTGTTCGACCCTGAAGCTTTCTTT.